A single sample gave rise to the 9 T cell receptor beta chains below, sequenced in a study of blood T cell repertoires in COVID-19. The data were produced by immunoSEQ multiplex PCR, yet TCRdb's version contains in-frame clones alone and is incomplete. This table has 35,000 to 45,000 clones, about 86% appearing once. Sequencing was performed on peripheral blood. These receptor sequences come from a man aged 70-80 years with acute or convalescent COVID-19.

The chain has TRBV9 and TRBJ1-3, with D unclear. This CDR3 is built from 14 residues. CDR1 SGDLS and CDR2 YYNGEE come from the germline V gene. V lost 4 bases, J lost 0 bases, and 8 bases lay in between. The CDR3 nucleotides read TGTGCCAGCAGCAAAATGAGCTCTGGAAACACCATATATTTT. It codes for CASSKMSSGNTIYF.

V and J are TRBV18 and TRBJ2-2; unclear D gene. Germline CDR1 KGHSH, CDR2 LQKENI. V was pared by 3 bases and J by 0 bases, with 8 bases between. This CDR3 is 15 amino acids long. The CDR3: CASSPFLANTGELFF. The CDR3 nucleotides are TGTGCCAGCTCACCCTTTCTAGCGAACACCGGGGAGCTGTTTTTT.

The sample holds one count of this clone. This rearrangement joins TRBV7-9 to TRBJ1-3, with D unresolved. CDR3 length: 12 residues. From germline, CDR1 is SEHNR and CDR2 FQNEAQ (reference sequence). Trimming left V 8 bases short and J 6 bases short, with 11 bases between. The DNA of the CDR3 is TGTGCCAGCGCCCGGGAGGCAAACACCATATATTTT. It codes for CASAREANTIYF.

The chain links TRBV6-1 to TRBJ1-5; 8 bases agree with TRBD1. CDR1 is MNHNS and CDR2 is SASEGT in the germline V gene. With V trimmed by 3 bases and J by 5 bases, 9 bases remained unmatched. This CDR3 spans 16 amino acids. CDR3 in amino acids: CASSEGQGAWDQPQHF. The CDR3, as DNA: TGTGCCAGCAGTGAGGGGCAGGGGGCTTGGGATCAGCCCCAGCATTTT.

The chain joins TRBV28 to TRBJ1-2, with a possible D match to TRBD1 (5 bases). The germline V gene encodes CDR1 MDHEN and CDR2 SYDVKM. This CDR3 region has 14 residues. Trimming removed 6 bases from V and 3 bases from J, with 14 bases in between. The CDR3 loop reads CASRLGGADYGYTF. CDR3 bases: TGTGCCAGCAGGCTCGGAGGGGCTGACTATGGCTACACCTTC.

The chain has TRBV7-9 and TRBJ2-2, with D tentatively TRBD1 (5 bases). CDR3 length: 12 amino acids. CDR1 and CDR2 (germline): SEHNR, FQNEAQ (reference sequence). Trimming shortened V by 6 bases and J by 7 bases, and 9 bases separated the two germline ends. This CDR3 reads CASRQAYGELFF. The DNA for the CDR3 is TGTGCCAGCAGACAGGCATACGGGGAGCTGTTTTTT.

This clone was observed a handful of times. The J gene is TRBJ2-7, the V gene TRBV6-1, with 8 bases identical to TRBD1. The J segment lost 2 bases and the V segment lost 3 bases, leaving 21 bases of the junction unmatched. The CDR3 spans 20 residues. In germline, CDR1 is MNHNS, CDR2 SASEGT. The DNA for the CDR3 is TGTGCCAGCAGTGAGGGGCGTTTTCCGGCCGGGACAGGAAAGACCTACGAGCAGTACTTC. It encodes CASSEGRFPAGTGKTYEQYF.

This clone was found a few times. This chain links TRBV4-1 with TRBJ2-3; D is possibly TRBD1 (5 bases). In germline, CDR1 is MGHRA, CDR2 YSYEKL. The CDR3 totals 12 residues. Between the trimmed V and J ends, which lost 6 bases and 9 bases, there was a span of 13 bases. Here the CDR3 reads CASRVGLGTQYF. The CDR3 coding sequence is TGCGCCAGCAGGGTGGGGCTAGGGACGCAGTATTTT.

The V call is TRBV10-1, the J call TRBJ2-1; tentatively, D is TRBD2 (5 bases). V shed 2 bases and J shed 3 bases, with 11 bases lying between them. The CDR3 consists of 15 residues. The germline gives CDR1 WNHNN, CDR2 SYGVQD (reference sequence). CDR3 in amino acids: CASSEGLANYNEQFF. CDR3 DNA: TGCGCCAGCAGTGAGGGGCTAGCCAACTACAATGAGCAGTTCTTC.